The present T cell receptor beta chain was sequenced within a study of vaccination and CD4 T cells after COVID-19. With respect to this clonotype: The antigen remains undetermined.

Treatment denoted: roughly 11-day PBMC culture with coronavirus spike peptide pools or control peptides (ViraFEST assay). Sequenced with the Oncomine TCR Beta short-read assay was DNA taken from cultured CD4+ T cells. TCRdb reanalysed the PCR reads using MiXCR and keeps one entry per CDR3 protein. The profile shows approximately 18,000 distinct CDR3 sequences, 80% to 85% of them singletons. The germline V gene has CDR1 MNHNS and CDR2 SASEGT. The germline V and J ends were trimmed by 5 bases and 1 base, with 8 bases remaining between them. The CDR3 consists of 13 residues. The J gene is TRBJ1-1, the V gene TRBV6-1; no definite D call. This receptor was taken from a human donor who received a COVID-19 vaccine. This specimen consisted of CD4+ T cells from blood, cultured in vitro, obtained after SARS-CoV-2 vaccination. The CDR3 coding sequence is TGTGCCAGCAGTCCCACTTCGAACACTGAAGCTTTCTTT. Translated: CASSPTSNTEAFF.